Sequencing of this T cell receptor (beta chain) was carried out in a study of cytomegalovirus exposure and HLA in healthy donors. Findings of the study overall: The finding came from a later analysis; first-cohort TCR clusters tended to co-occur in the roughly 110 validation repertoires.

The data were produced by immunoSEQ multiplex PCR, yet TCRdb's version contains in-frame clones alone and is incomplete. The repertoire holds 350,000 or so clones, about nine tenths seen once, with around 0.8% in the top ten. Turning to this clone: Antigen unknown.

The ends lost 6 bases at V and 6 bases at J; junction bases unmatched: 14. Germline CDR1 is MDHEN and CDR2 is SYDVKM. The CDR3 contains 16 residues. Material: PBMCs. The rearrangement links TRBV28 to TRBJ2-1, with 7 bases identical to TRBD2. The receptor was isolated from a woman aged 18-35 years in good health and CMV-seronegative. The CDR3 is CASSPSVAGVINEQFF. CDR3 nucleotides: TGTGCCAGCAGCCCCAGCGTAGCGGGTGTTATCAATGAGCAGTTCTTC.